Described below is a single TCR beta chain sequence and its context. This clonotype has more than one count but fewer than ten. Its antigen has not been determined. The sample holds no much larger clone one base away, and base qualities are not on file. The sample is drawn from a study of T cells after yellow fever vaccination (dated by TCRdb to about 2019). Context from the whole study: The SMART-Seq v4 Ultra Low Input RNA kit was used to prepare libraries from fractions with low cell numbers. To track T-cell clones before and after primary and booster YFV17D yellow fever vaccination, bulk TCR alpha and beta repertoires were sequenced longitudinally. The cohort comprised two healthy male donors, one aged 18 to 30 and one aged 30 to 40 years. Bulk PBMC replicates and cell subsets were isolated from blood drawn at multiple timepoints before and after both primary and secondary immunization. Study-wide conclusions, independent of this receptor: The study included only a couple of donors, which limits how far the findings can be generalized. Compared with the primary T-cell response, the secondary T-cell response was faster but weaker, reaching its peak on day 5 rather than on day 15. Most clones expanded after primary vaccination (around 97% of CD4 and 88% of CD8) were re-detected after the booster, suggesting that broad memory maintenance occurred. A small fraction of clonotypes showed up in both the CD4 and CD8 compartments, probably as a result of convergent recombination. Because abundant contaminating clonotypes from the bulk population could be contained in FACS-sorted repertoires, computational filtering was required.

TCR cDNA was synthesized by 5'RACE template switching, which introduced a universal primer site and unique molecular identifiers. Priming of cDNA synthesis was performed from both the TCR alpha and TCR beta constant segments. Two PCR steps were used to amplify libraries, with sample barcodes and sequencing adapters being added in the second step. Sequencing of libraries was performed on Illumina HiSeq 2500 (2x100 bp) or NovaSeq (2x150 bp). Per the original workflow: Reads were demultiplexed and collapsed into UMI consensus sequences with MIGEC, and V(D)J alignment was performed with MiXCR. Vaccine-responding clonotypes were defined with edgeR using replicate PBMC samples, requiring FDR below 0.01 and a log2 fold change above 5 up to day 15. CD4 or CD8 identity was assigned to each bulk clonotype according to whether the clonotype was present at higher abundance in the sequenced CD4 repertoire or the sequenced CD8 repertoire. Through fastp at Q25 and MiXCR, TCRdb rebuilt clones from the public reads, retaining in-frame beta chains. Rows with one shared CDR3 protein collapse into an entry with the most common genes and DNA. The V and J calls and clone size are TCRdb's, not the authors'. The table for this sample lists under 400,000 distinct CDR3 sequences; roughly 10% of them were counted only once. The top ten constitute roughly 18% of the sample.

V lost 0 bases and J lost 0 bases; the stretch between them is 9 bases long. The CDR3 runs 15 amino acids, cysteine and phenylalanine included. Only the CDR3 DNA stays, 45 bases, in frame from base 1. Taken from the germline V gene (reference sequence), the CDR1 and CDR2 loops are SGHNT and YYREEE. The sample's treatment or condition label, in plain terms: live attenuated yellow fever vaccine strain. At each blood-draw timepoint, two biological replicates of bulk PBMCs were obtained. A standard Ficoll-Paque protocol was used to isolate PBMCs from peripheral blood. TriZol was used to extract RNA from bulk PBMCs, from CD4 and CD8 fractions, and from dextramer-positive and dextramer-negative fractions.

The sequence joins TRBV5-4 to TRBJ1-2; the D gene is perhaps TRBD1, on 6 matching bases. The receptor was derived from a man aged 18 to 30 who received the YFV17D yellow fever vaccine. The source material was PBMCs, sampled on the day of the first yellow fever vaccination. The DNA reads TGTGCCAGCAGCTTGGCCGGACAGCCTAACTATGGCTACACCTTC. The encoded protein is CASSLAGQPNYGYTF.